This entry features one T cell receptor (beta chain) sequence. With 2 bases removed from V and 5 bases from J, the gap between germline ends came to 10 bases. Germline-derived CDR1 and CDR2 are SGHDT and YYEEEE. The CDR3 loop spans 14 amino acids. This sample was taken from a study of blood T cell repertoires in COVID-19. Study in general: COVID-19 samples, acute and convalescent, were from the United States, Italy and Spain. From T cells, B-cell-depleted T cells, or PBMCs came the material, which was cDNA or gDNA.

Profiled with immunoSEQ multiplex PCR; TCRdb holds only in-frame clones, not every one. The table lists some 95,000 clones, about 80% of them singletons. Sequenced: peripheral blood. The chain links TRBV5-6 to TRBJ1-4, with D tentatively TRBD1 (6 bases). The clonotype comes from a man in his 70s with acute or convalescent COVID-19. The CDR3 protein is CASSLQGRNEKLFF. The CDR3 bases are TGTGCCAGCAGCTTACAGGGTCGGAATGAAAAACTGTTTTTT.